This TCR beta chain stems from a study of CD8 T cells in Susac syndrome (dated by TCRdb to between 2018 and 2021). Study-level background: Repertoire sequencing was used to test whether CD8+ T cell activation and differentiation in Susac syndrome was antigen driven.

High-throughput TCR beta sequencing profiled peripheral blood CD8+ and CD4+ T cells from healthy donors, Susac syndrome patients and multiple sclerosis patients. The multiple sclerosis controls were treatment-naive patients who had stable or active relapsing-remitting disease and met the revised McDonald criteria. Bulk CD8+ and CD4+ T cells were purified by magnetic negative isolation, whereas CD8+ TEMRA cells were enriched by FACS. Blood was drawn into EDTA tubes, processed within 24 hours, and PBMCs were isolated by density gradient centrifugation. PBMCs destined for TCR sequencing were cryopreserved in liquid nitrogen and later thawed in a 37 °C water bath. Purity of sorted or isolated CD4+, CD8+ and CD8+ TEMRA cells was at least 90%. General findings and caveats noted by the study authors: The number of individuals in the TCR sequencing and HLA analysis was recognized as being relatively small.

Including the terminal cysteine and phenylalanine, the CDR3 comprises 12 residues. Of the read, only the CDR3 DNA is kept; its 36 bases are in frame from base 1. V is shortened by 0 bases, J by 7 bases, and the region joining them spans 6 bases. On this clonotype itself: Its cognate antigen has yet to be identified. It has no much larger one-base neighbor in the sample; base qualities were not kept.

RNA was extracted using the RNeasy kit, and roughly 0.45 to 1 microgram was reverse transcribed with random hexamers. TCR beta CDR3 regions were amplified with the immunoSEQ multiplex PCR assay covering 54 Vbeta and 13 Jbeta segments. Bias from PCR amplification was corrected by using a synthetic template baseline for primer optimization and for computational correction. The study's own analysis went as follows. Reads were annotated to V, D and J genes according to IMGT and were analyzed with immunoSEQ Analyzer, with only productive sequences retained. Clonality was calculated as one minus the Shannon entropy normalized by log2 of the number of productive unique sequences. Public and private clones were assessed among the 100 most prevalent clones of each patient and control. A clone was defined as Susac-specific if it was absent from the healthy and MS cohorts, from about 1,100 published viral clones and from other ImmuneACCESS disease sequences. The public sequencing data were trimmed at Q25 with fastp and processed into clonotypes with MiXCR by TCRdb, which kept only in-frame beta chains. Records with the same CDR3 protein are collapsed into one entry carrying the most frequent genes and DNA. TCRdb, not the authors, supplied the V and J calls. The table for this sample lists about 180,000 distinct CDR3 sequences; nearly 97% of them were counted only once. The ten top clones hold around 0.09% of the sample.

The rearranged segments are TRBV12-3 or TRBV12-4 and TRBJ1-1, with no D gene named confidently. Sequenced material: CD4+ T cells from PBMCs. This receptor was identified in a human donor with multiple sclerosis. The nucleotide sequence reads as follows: TGTGCCAGCAGTTTAGCGCGCGGTGAAGCTTTCTTT. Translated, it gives CASSLARGEAFF.